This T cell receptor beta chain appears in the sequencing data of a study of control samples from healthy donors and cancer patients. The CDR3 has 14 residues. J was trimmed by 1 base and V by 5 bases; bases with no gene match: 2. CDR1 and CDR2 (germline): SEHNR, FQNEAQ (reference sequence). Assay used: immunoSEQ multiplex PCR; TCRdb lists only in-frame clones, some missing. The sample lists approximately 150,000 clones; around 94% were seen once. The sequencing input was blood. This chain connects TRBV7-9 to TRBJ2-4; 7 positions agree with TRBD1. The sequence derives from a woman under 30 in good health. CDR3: CASSLQGAKNIQYF. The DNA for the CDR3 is TGTGCCAGCAGCCTACAGGGGGCCAAAAACATTCAGTACTTC.